Sequencing of this T cell receptor (beta chain) was carried out in a study of a mutant IDH1 vaccine in newly diagnosed glioma. About the study: Vaccines were begun 4-6 weeks after radiotherapy alone, or with temozolomide cycles.

As for time point: week 35, safety follow-up. Vaccine doses each comprised 300 ug of mutant IDH1 20-mer peptide, with topical imiquimod. Clones were read by immunoSEQ multiplex PCR, and TCRdb kept only the in-frame ones, dropping some. Of some 29,000 clones in the sample, about 70% were seen once. Study-wide findings and caveats: With respect to changes in top peripheral T cell clonotypes, pseudoprogression seemed unrelated.

Of note for this clone: Its matching antigen is unknown.

V dropped 4 bases and J dropped 7 bases, with 8 bases sitting between them. There are 11 residues in the CDR3. Germline-derived CDR1 and CDR2 are LGHNA and YNFKEQ. V usage is TRBV4-2 and J usage is TRBJ2-7; D uncertain. The sequence came from a man aged 50-59 years with glioma. The sample was PBMCs, taken from a glioma patient whose treatment included an IDH1 peptide vaccine. CDR3 in amino acids: CASSPGGEQYF. The CDR3 DNA follows: TGTGCCAGCAGCCCAGGTGGTGAGCAGTACTTC.